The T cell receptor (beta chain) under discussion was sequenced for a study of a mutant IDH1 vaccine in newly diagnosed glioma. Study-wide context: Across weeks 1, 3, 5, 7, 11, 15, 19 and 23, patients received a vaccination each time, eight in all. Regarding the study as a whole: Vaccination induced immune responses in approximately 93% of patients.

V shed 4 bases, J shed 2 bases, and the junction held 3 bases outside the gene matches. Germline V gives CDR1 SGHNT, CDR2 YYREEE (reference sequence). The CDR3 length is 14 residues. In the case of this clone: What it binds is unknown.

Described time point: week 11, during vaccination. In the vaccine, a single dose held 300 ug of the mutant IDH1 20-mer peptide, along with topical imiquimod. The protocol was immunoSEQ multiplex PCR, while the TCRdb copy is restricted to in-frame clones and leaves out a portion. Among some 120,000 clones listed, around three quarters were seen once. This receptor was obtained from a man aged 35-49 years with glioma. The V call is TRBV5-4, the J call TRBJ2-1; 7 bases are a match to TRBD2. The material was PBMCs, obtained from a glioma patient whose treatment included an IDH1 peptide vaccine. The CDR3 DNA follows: TGTGCCAGCAGCCGAGGGACTACCTACAATGAGCAGTTCTTC. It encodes CASSRGTTYNEQFF.